This TCR beta chain was observed in a study of blood T cell repertoires in COVID-19. Study-level information: Spain, Italy and the United States supplied samples that represented acute and convalescent COVID-19. Sources were T cells, B-cell-depleted T cells, or PBMCs; the material itself was cDNA or gDNA.

V lost 6 bases to trimming and J lost 3 bases, with 15 bases between them. CDR1 is MNHEY, CDR2 SMNVEV, per germline (reference sequence). CDR3 size: 15 residues. Per the study methods: Quantification of nucleated cells was approximated via reference gene primer amplification. The table came from immunoSEQ multiplex PCR; TCRdb's copy has only in-frame clones and leaves some out. V and J calls and clone size are copied from that table; D and trimming were computed from the DNA. The repertoire holds approximately 230,000 clones, roughly nine tenths seen once, with around 3% in the top ten. Sequencing was performed on peripheral blood. The receptor's source is a young man with active or convalescent COVID-19. The chain combines TRBV27 with TRBJ2-1; perhaps TRBD1 as D (5 bases). The CDR3 DNA reads TGTGCCAGCAGGCTATGGCCGACAGACTACAATGAGCAGTTCTTC. This gives the protein CASRLWPTDYNEQFF.